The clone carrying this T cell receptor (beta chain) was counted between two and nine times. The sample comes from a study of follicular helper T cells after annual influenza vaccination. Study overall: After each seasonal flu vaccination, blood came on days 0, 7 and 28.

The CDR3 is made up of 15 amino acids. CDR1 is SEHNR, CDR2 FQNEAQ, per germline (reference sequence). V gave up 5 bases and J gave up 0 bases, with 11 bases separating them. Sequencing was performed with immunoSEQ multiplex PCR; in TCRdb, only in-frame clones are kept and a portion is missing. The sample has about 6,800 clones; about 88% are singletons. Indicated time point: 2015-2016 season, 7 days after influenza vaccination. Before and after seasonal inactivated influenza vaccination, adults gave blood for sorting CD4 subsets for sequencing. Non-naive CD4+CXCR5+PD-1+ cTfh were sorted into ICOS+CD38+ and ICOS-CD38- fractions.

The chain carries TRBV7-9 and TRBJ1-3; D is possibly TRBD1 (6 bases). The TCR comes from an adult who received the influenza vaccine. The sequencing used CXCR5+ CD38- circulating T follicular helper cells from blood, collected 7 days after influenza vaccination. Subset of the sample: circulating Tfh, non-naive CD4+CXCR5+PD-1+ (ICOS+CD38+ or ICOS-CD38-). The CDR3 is CASSPGHRSGNTIYF. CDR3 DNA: TGTGCCAGCAGCCCGGGACACCGCTCTGGAAACACCATATATTTT. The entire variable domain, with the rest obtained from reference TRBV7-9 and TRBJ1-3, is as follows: DTGVSQNPRHKITKRGQNVTFRCDPISEHNRLYWYRQTLGQGPEFLTYFQNEAQLEKSRLLSDRFSAERPKGSFSTLEIQRTEQGDSAMYLCASSPGHRSGNTIYFGEGSWLTVV.